This note documents a single T cell receptor beta chain sequence. Its antigen is unknown. In nominal health when sampled, donors likely had unrecorded immune exposures nonetheless. The data are from a study of cytomegalovirus exposure and HLA in healthy donors. Findings and limits, study-wide: Only CMV serostatus was available as immune exposure information. Most likely, a cluster of highly shared sequence variants arose as a sequencing artifact.

The CDR3 length is 16 residues. Germline-derived CDR1 and CDR2 are SGHDN and FVKESK. Germline trimming cut 2 bases from V and 6 bases from J; bases unmatched to any gene: 4. Amplification used 60 Vbeta primers and 13 Jbeta primers. The data were produced by immunoSEQ multiplex PCR, yet TCRdb's version contains in-frame clones alone and is incomplete. Here the sample spans around 200,000 clones, around 77% being singletons. The sequencing input was PBMCs. The source is a woman aged 18-35 years in good health and CMV-seronegative. The chain combines TRBV14 with TRBJ2-3; TRBD2 matches 14 bases. The CDR3 spells CASSQRLAGGLDTQYF. DNA for the CDR3: TGTGCCAGCAGCCAACGACTAGCGGGAGGGCTCGATACGCAGTATTTT.